This record concerns one T cell receptor beta chain sequence. The antigen remains undetermined. Naive CD8 cells lacked CD45RO and underwent positive selection for CCR7, leaving out terminally differentiated effector memory CD45RA+ cells. Germline values: CDR1 SEHNR, CDR2 FQNEAQ (reference sequence). This CDR3 has 14 residues. V gave up 5 bases and J gave up 5 bases; unmatched junction bases: 6. The source of the sample is a study of shared clonotypes between healthy human individuals. Study-level points and caveats: As a rule, naive subsets had a larger estimated richness than memory subsets. Unshared clonotypes carried lower generation probabilities than those common to all four donors. Donors were few, which limited the genetic and exposure-history diversity represented.

For each subset, genomic DNA was distributed in equal portions over several immunoSEQ plates. Sequenced by immunoSEQ multiplex PCR; TCRdb stores in-frame clones only, minus some. The sample has over 2 million clones; just under 95% are singletons. The V and J genes are TRBV7-9 and TRBJ1-2, with 9 bases matching TRBD1. The sample consisted of naive CD8+ T cells sorted from blood. The clonotype comes from a man between 18 and 35 years old in good health. CDR3 sequence (DNA): TGTGCCAGCAGCCTCACGGGACAGGGATATGGCTACACCTTC. As protein: CASSLTGQGYGYTF.